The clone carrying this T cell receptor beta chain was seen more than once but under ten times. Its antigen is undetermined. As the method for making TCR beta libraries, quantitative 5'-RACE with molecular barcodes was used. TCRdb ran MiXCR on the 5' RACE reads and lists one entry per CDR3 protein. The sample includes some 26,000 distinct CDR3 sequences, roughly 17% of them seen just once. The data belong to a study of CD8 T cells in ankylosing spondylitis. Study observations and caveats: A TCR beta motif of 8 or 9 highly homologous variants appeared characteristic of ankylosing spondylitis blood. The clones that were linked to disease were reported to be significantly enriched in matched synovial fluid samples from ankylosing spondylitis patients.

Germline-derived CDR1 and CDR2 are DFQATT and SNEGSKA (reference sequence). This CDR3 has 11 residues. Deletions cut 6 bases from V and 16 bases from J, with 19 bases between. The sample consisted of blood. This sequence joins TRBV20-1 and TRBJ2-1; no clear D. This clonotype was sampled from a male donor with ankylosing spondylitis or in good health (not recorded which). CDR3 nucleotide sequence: TGCAGTGCCCCAAGCCCTGATGGGCTTTTCTTC. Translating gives CSAPSPDGLFF.